The sequence of this T cell receptor (beta chain) was determined in a study of blood T cell repertoires in COVID-19. As for the study in general: Acute-phase and convalescent COVID-19 samples originated in the United States, Italy and Spain.

Enrolment of Seattle patients took place during active infection, and they were followed longitudinally. As processed by the authors: Estimation of nucleated cell counts was performed using reference gene primer amplification. Repertoires were generated with immunoSEQ multiplex PCR, while TCRdb's copy carries only in-frame clones and drops some. V and J calls and clone size are as listed in that table; D and trimming were resolved from the DNA. The sample consists of under 250,000 clones, about nine tenths of them appearing once. Specimen: peripheral blood. The receptor was isolated from a young woman with COVID-19, enrolled during active disease.

CDR3 in amino acids: CAISVELHNEQFF. For the CDR3, the DNA is TGTGCCATCAGTGTTGAACTACACAATGAGCAGTTCTTC. The rearrangement uses TRBV10-3 and TRBJ2-1; D gene unclear. The CDR3 runs 13 residues. The V gene lost 4 bases and the J gene lost 5 bases, with 9 bases spanning the gap. CDR1 is ENHRY and CDR2 is SYGVKD in the germline V gene.